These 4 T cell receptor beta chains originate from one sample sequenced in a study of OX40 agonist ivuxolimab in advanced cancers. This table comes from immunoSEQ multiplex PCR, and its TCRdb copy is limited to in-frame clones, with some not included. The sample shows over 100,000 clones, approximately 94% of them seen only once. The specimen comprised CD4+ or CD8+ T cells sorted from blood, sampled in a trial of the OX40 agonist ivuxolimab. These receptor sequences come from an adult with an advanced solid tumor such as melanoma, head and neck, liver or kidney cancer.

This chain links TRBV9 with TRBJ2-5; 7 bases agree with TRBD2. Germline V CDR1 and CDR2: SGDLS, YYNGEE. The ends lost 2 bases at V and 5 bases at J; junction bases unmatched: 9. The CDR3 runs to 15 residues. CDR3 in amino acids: CASSVGGGPRETQYF. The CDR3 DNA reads TGTGCCAGCAGCGTCGGGGGAGGGCCTAGGGAGACCCAGTACTTC.

CDR3 protein: CASSRQVGTYNEQFF. CDR3 DNA sequence: TGTGCCAGCAGTAGACAGGTCGGGACCTACAATGAGCAGTTCTTC. This chain links TRBV6-5 with TRBJ2-1; tentative D call: TRBD1 (6 bases). The length of the CDR3 is 15 residues. V was pared by 5 bases and J by 2 bases, with 13 bases between. Germline values: CDR1 MNHEY, CDR2 SVGAGI.

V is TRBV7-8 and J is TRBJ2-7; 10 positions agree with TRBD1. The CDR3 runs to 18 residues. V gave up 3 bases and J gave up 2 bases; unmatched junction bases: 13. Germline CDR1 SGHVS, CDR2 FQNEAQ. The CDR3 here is CASSLMLTGTGAAYEQYF. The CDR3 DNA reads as TGTGCCAGCAGCTTGATGCTAACCGGGACAGGGGCCGCCTACGAGCAGTACTTC. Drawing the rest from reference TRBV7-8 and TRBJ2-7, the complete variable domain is GAGVSQSPRYKVAKRGQDVALRCDPISGHVSLFWYQQALGQGPEFLTYFQNEAQLDKSGLPSDRFFAERPEGSVSTLKIQRTQQEDSAVYLCASSLMLTGTGAAYEQYFGPGTRLTVT.

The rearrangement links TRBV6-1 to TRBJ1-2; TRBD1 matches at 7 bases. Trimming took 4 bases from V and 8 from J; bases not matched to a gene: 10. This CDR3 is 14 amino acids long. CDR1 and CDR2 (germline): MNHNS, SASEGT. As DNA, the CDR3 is TGTGCCAGCAGTGGGCAGGGGGTAGTTTGGGGCTACACCTTC. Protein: CASSGQGVVWGYTF.